The 23 T cell receptor beta chains presented below share a single source sample, sequenced in a study of T cells after somatic rescue of genetic block. Clones were read by immunoSEQ multiplex PCR, and TCRdb kept only the in-frame ones, dropping some. The repertoire holds tens of thousands of clones, with about 91% as singletons. Sequenced material: peripheral blood mononuclear cells (PBMCs). All receptors derive from a man between 35 and 55 years old.

The chain couples TRBV9 to TRBJ2-7; no clear D gene. The V end was cut by 2 bases, the J end by 6 bases, with 15 bases between. CDR3 length equals 14 residues. Looked up from germline, CDR1 is SGDLS and CDR2 is YYNGEE. CDR3 sequence reads: CASSVVPLSSEQYF. For the CDR3, the DNA is TGTGCCAGCAGCGTGGTTCCCCTGTCCAGCGAGCAGTACTTC.

In nucleotides, the CDR3 is TGTGCCAGCAGTTTAGGGGCGGCTTACAATGAGCAGTTCTTC. This encodes CASSLGAAYNEQFF. The rearrangement links TRBV27 to TRBJ2-1; D is possibly TRBD1 (5 bases). The CDR3 contains 14 residues. The germline CDR1 and CDR2 sequences are MNHEY and SMNVEV (reference sequence). The V and J ends lost 2 bases and 4 bases respectively, with 9 bases between them.

V is TRBV6-1 and J is TRBJ2-2; 10 nucleotides align to TRBD2. The CDR3 has 17 residues. The ends lost 0 bases at V and 10 bases at J; junction bases unmatched: 11. Germline V gene data show CDR1 as MNHNS and CDR2 as SASEGT. This CDR3 is CASSEAAGLAIGVELFF. CDR3 sequence (DNA): TGTGCCAGCAGTGAAGCGGCGGGACTAGCGATTGGAGTGGAGCTGTTTTTT.

The count of this clone is one. The chain couples TRBV19 to TRBJ1-1, with D possibly being TRBD1 (6 bases). There are 14 residues in the CDR3. Between the trimmed V and J ends, which lost 3 bases and 0 bases, there was a span of 8 bases. From germline, CDR1 is LNHDA and CDR2 SQIVND (reference sequence). The CDR3 DNA sequence: TGTGCCAGTAGTATGGGACACTTGAACACTGAAGCTTTCTTT. It encodes CASSMGHLNTEAFF.

The V call is TRBV11-2, the J call TRBJ1-1; D unclear. With 6 bases removed from V and 3 bases from J, the gap between germline ends came to 11 bases. This CDR3 region has 13 residues. CDR1 is SGHAT and CDR2 is FQNNGV in the germline V gene. The CDR3 DNA reads TGTGCCAGCAGGCTGTCACGATACACTGAAGCTTTCTTT. Its protein product is CASRLSRYTEAFF.

This chain connects TRBV9 to TRBJ1-3; D unresolved. V was shortened by 3 bases and J by 0 bases, with 13 bases between the two germline ends. The CDR3 loop spans 16 amino acids. Germline CDR1 SGDLS, CDR2 YYNGEE. CDR3 in DNA: TGTGCCAGCAGCGCTGGTCCTGGTGCCTCTGGAAACACCATATATTTT. It specifies CASSAGPGASGNTIYF. Full variable domain (remainder filled in from reference TRBV9 and TRBJ1-3): DSGVTQTPKHLITATGQRVTLRCSPRSGDLSVYWYQQSLDQGLQFLIQYYNGEERAKGNILERFSAQQFPDLHSELNLSSLELGDSALYFCASSAGPGASGNTIYFGEGSWLTVV.

This chain uses TRBV7-2 with TRBJ2-7; no reliable D call. CDR3 length: 14 residues. V was pared by 2 bases and J by 0 bases, with 8 bases between. Germline V CDR1 and CDR2: SGHTA, FQGNSA. The CDR3 is CASSLRTVSYEQYF. The CDR3 nucleotides read TGTGCCAGCAGCTTAAGGACCGTCTCCTACGAGCAGTACTTC.

V and J are TRBV7-8 and TRBJ1-5; TRBD1 might be the D (6 bases). With 5 bases removed from V and 0 bases from J, the gap between germline ends came to 23 bases. Germline V lookup: CDR1 SGHVS, CDR2 FQNEAQ. The CDR3 runs 19 residues. CDR3 amino acids: CASSKRGGDILYSNQPQHF. In nucleotides, the CDR3 is TGTGCCAGCAGCAAAAGGGGGGGGGACATCCTATATAGCAATCAGCCCCAGCATTTT.

The chain has TRBV28 and TRBJ2-7, with 7 positions matching TRBD2. The length of the CDR3 is 17 residues. Germline V gene sequence: CDR1 MDHEN, CDR2 SYDVKM. V lost 3 bases and J lost 6; bases outside the gene matches: 17. The CDR3 DNA reads TGTGCCAGCAGTTTGGTTGTCCAGGCGGGAGTACGGACCGAGCAGTACTTC. It specifies CASSLVVQAGVRTEQYF.

The chain joins TRBV6-5 to TRBJ1-2, with TRBD1 identical over 8 bases. The junction had 3 bases not matched to a gene; V was cut back by 6 bases and J by 3 bases. This CDR3 comprises 13 residues. The V gene's germline CDR1 is MNHEY and CDR2 SVGAGI. The CDR3 loop is CASRTGDDYGYTF. The CDR3 nucleotides are TGTGCCAGCAGGACAGGGGACGACTATGGCTACACCTTC.

The chain has TRBV5-1 and TRBJ2-2; D is uncertain. This CDR3 comprises 18 residues. Trimming stripped 3 bases from V and 1 base from J, with 19 bases between. Germline V CDR1 and CDR2: SGHRS, YFSETQ. The CDR3, as DNA: TGCGCCAGCAGCTCCCCCCGGGTCGGCAGCATGAACACCGGGGAGCTGTTTTTT. Amino acid sequence: CASSSPRVGSMNTGELFF.

The J gene is TRBJ2-6, the V gene TRBV4-1, with 8 bases fitting TRBD1. This CDR3 contains 17 residues. Germline CDR1 is MGHRA and CDR2 is YSYEKL. The V and J ends lost 1 base and 2 bases, in that order; junction bases with no gene match: 4. CDR3 DNA: TGCGCCAGCAGCCAAGTTCACAGGGGGGCTGGGGCCAACGTCCTGACTTTC. Protein sequence: CASSQVHRGAGANVLTF.

This chain links TRBV4-1 with TRBJ2-2; D is undetermined. The germline gives CDR1 MGHRA, CDR2 YSYEKL. V was clipped by 0 bases and J by 4 bases, with 12 bases between them. CDR3 length: 16 residues. CDR3 nucleotides: TGCGCCAGCAGCCAAGAGTCCGGCCGATTCACCGGGGAGCTGTTTTTT. It is translated as CASSQESGRFTGELFF.

The V call is TRBV19, the J call TRBJ2-5; 9 bases fit TRBD2. The germline gives CDR1 LNHDA, CDR2 SQIVND (reference sequence). There are 15 residues in the CDR3. V was pared by 2 bases and J by 7 bases, with 8 bases of the junction left unmatched. CDR3 residues: CASSIFAGGSVTQYF. In nucleotides, the CDR3 is TGTGCCAGTAGTATATTTGCGGGGGGGTCTGTGACCCAGTACTTC.

This chain links TRBV27 with TRBJ1-2, with 7 positions matching TRBD1. This CDR3 region has 12 residues. V was clipped by 4 bases and J by 6 bases; unmatched bases: 2. From germline, CDR1 is MNHEY and CDR2 SMNVEV (reference sequence). CDR3 residues: CASSSQGDGYTF. The CDR3 DNA reads TGTGCCAGCAGTTCCCAGGGGGATGGCTACACCTTC.

The rearrangement uses TRBV18 and TRBJ2-6; either TRBD1 or TRBD2 may supply D (5 bases each). Trimming pared 4 bases from V and 0 bases from J, leaving 7 bases between. Germline V gives CDR1 KGHSH, CDR2 LQKENI. CDR3 length equals 15 residues. In nucleotides, the CDR3 is TGTGCCAGCTCACTGGGGACCTCTGGGGCCAACGTCCTGACTTTC. Its protein is CASSLGTSGANVLTF.

The chain uses TRBV19 and TRBJ2-3; D may be TRBD1 or TRBD2 (6 bases each). CDR3 length equals 14 residues. Germline CDR1 LNHDA, CDR2 SQIVND (reference sequence). Trimming took 5 bases from V and 4 from J, leaving 13 bases between them. Here the CDR3 DNA reads TGTGCCAGTAGTGGGGGGACAATTGCAGATACGCAGTATTTT. It encodes CASSGGTIADTQYF.

This clone was seen just once. The V call is TRBV5-1, the J call TRBJ2-7; weak D call: TRBD2 (6 bases). Germline loops: CDR1 SGHRS, CDR2 YFSETQ. The germline V and J ends were trimmed by 1 base and 0 bases, with 8 bases remaining between them. The CDR3 runs to 14 residues. Here the CDR3 reads CASSLPGSSYEQYF. CDR3 coding DNA: TGCGCCAGCAGCTTGCCCGGGAGCTCCTACGAGCAGTACTTC.

The V gene is TRBV18, the J gene TRBJ2-7, with D maybe TRBD2 (7 bases). V dropped 3 bases and J dropped 9 bases, with 21 bases sitting between them. Germline CDR1 and CDR2: KGHSH and LQKENI. The CDR3 extends over 15 amino acids. CDR3 loop: CASSPPSRGLRGQYF. In DNA form, the CDR3 reads TGTGCCAGCTCACCCCCTAGCAGGGGACTACGAGGGCAGTACTTC.

The chain couples TRBV6-1 to TRBJ2-7; D might be TRBD1 (5 bases). The V end lost 4 bases, the J end lost 5 bases, and 9 bases lay between the germline ends. In germline, CDR1 is MNHNS, CDR2 SASEGT. This CDR3 region has 12 residues. The CDR3 nucleotides read TGTGCCAGCAGTGTTCAGGGCAACGAGCAGTACTTC. Amino acid sequence: CASSVQGNEQYF.

The chain combines TRBV18 with TRBJ2-5; D is ambiguous. The V and J ends lost 3 bases and 3 bases respectively, with 14 bases between them. The CDR3 length is 15 residues. Germline values: CDR1 KGHSH, CDR2 LQKENI. The CDR3 protein is CASSPSKVGKETQYF. CDR3 in DNA: TGTGCCAGCTCACCCTCGAAAGTGGGGAAAGAGACCCAGTACTTC.

V is TRBV7-2 and J is TRBJ2-7; no firm D call. V was pared by 3 bases and J by 2 bases, with 17 bases between. Germline assignment: CDR1 SGHTA and CDR2 FQGNSA. The CDR3 is made up of 16 amino acids. CDR3 in DNA: TGTGCCAGCAGCTTCGGCGTCCTTCCTGGCGCCTACGAGCAGTACTTC. Protein sequence: CASSFGVLPGAYEQYF.

Turning to this clone: One end of the junction fails to match germline, which may point to a read error. The chain uses TRBV7-8 and TRBJ2-1, with 7 nucleotides matching TRBD2. The CDR3 is 14 amino acids. The germline CDR1 and CDR2 sequences are SGHVS and FQNEAQ. CDR3 sequence: CASRLAGSYNEQFF. The CDR3 region has the DNA TGTGCCAGCAGGTTAGCGGGTTCCTACAATGAGCAGTTCTTC.